Shown below are 18 T cell receptor beta chains from a single sample sequenced in a study of shared clonotypes between healthy human individuals. TCRdb's table, derived via immunoSEQ multiplex PCR, lists solely in-frame clones and lacks some. The sample consists of some 1,600,000 clones, approximately 98% of them appearing once. The sequenced material came from naive CD4+ T cells sorted from blood. Sample subset: CD45RA+ positively selected. All receptors come from a man in his thirties or forties in good health.

The J gene is TRBJ2-2, the V gene TRBV11-3; 10 nucleotides agree with TRBD2. The CDR3 has 16 amino acids. CDR1 is SGHNT, CDR2 YENEEA, per germline. The J segment lost 4 bases and the V segment lost 1 base, leaving 3 bases of the junction unmatched. For the CDR3, the DNA is TGTGCCAGCAGCTTAGCACTAGCGGGAATCACCGGGGAGCTGTTTTTT. Its protein is CASSLALAGITGELFF. The entire variable domain, with the rest obtained from reference TRBV11-3 and TRBJ2-2, is as follows: EAGVVQSPRYKIIEKKQPVAFWCNPISGHNTLYWYLQNLGQGPELLIRYENEEAVDDSQLPKDRFSAERLKGVDSTLKIQPAELGDSAVYLCASSLALAGITGELFFGEGSRLTVL.

This chain's CDR3 is CASKSGYTYEQYF. The DNA for the CDR3 is TGTGCCAGTAAGTCCGGGTACACCTACGAGCAGTACTTC. V gene TRBV11-2 combines with J gene TRBJ2-7; D is undetermined. Trimming removed 9 bases from V and 2 bases from J, with 14 bases in between. The CDR3 runs to 13 residues. CDR1 is SGHAT and CDR2 is FQNNGV in the germline V gene.

The rearrangement joins TRBV10-2 to TRBJ2-3; D not resolved. V was clipped by 0 bases and J by 4 bases, with 11 bases between them. The CDR3 extends over 15 amino acids. Germline loops: CDR1 WSHSY, CDR2 SAAADI. This CDR3 reads CASSESMRFPDTQYF. The DNA of the CDR3 is TGCGCCAGCAGTGAGTCGATGAGGTTTCCAGATACGCAGTATTTT.

The V call is TRBV9, the J call TRBJ2-5; tentatively, D is TRBD2 (6 bases). This CDR3 is 17 amino acids long. V was cut by 0 bases and J by 1 base, with 16 bases left in between. Germline CDR1 reads SGDLS; CDR2 reads YYNGEE. The CDR3 nucleotides are TGTGCCAGCAGCGTAGACTTGGTGGGAGGCCTCCAAGAGACCCAGTACTTC. This encodes CASSVDLVGGLQETQYF.

This sequence joins TRBV7-2 and TRBJ1-2, with D maybe TRBD1 (5 bases). The CDR3 has 15 amino acids. The V end was cut by 5 bases, the J end by 1 base, with 14 bases between. Germline CDR1 is SGHTA and CDR2 is FQGNSA. The CDR3 region has the DNA TGTGCCAGCAGCCCCGGACACCAACTTAACTATGGCTACACCTTC. Protein: CASSPGHQLNYGYTF.

Worth noting for this clone: The same CDR3 can be traced to other DNA sequences in this sample. The chain carries TRBV10-1 and TRBJ2-7, with TRBD1 matching over 7 bases. Unmatched junction bases numbered 5, after V lost 5 bases and J lost 7 bases. Germline loops: CDR1 WNHNN, CDR2 SYGVQD (reference sequence). The CDR3 contains 12 residues. This CDR3 is CASSTGVGEQYF. CDR3 nucleotide sequence: TGCGCCAGCAGTACAGGGGTGGGGGAGCAGTACTTC.

The chain is built from TRBV27 and TRBJ2-7; D unclear. Germline-derived CDR1 and CDR2 are MNHEY and SMNVEV (reference sequence). The CDR3 length is 15 residues. The germline V and J ends were trimmed by 6 bases and 3 bases, with 18 bases remaining between them. The CDR3 bases are TGTGCCAGCAGGTATCAAGGGCAGATAAACTACGAGCAGTACTTC. Its protein product is CASRYQGQINYEQYF.

This chain joins TRBV7-9 and TRBJ2-1; TRBD1 might be the D (5 bases). V lost 4 bases, J lost 7 bases, and 23 bases lay in between. The CDR3 has 17 amino acids. Germline values: CDR1 SEHNR, CDR2 FQNEAQ (reference sequence). DNA for the CDR3: TGTGCCAGCAGCTCCGGGTATGGGGCGGCCTCGAAAAATGAGCAGTTCTTC. Translation: CASSSGYGAASKNEQFF.

The chain recombines TRBV28 with TRBJ2-7; D is uncertain. The CDR3 extends over 12 amino acids. Trimming removed 3 bases from V and 9 bases from J, with 12 bases in between. Germline CDR1 MDHEN, CDR2 SYDVKM. The CDR3 nucleotides are TGTGCCAGCAGTTTCGGCAGTCAGCGGCAGTACTTC. Residues: CASSFGSQRQYF.

For this clone: This same CDR3 is encoded by further DNA sequences in the sample. This sequence joins TRBV29-1 and TRBJ2-7; 10 nucleotides line up with TRBD1. The CDR3 length is 12 residues. CDR1 is SQVTM and CDR2 is ANQGSEA in the germline V gene. Germline trimming cut 6 bases from V and 4 bases from J; bases unmatched to any gene: 3. In nucleotides, the CDR3 is TGCAGCGTAGGACAGGGGGGATACGAGCAGTACTTC. Translating it yields CSVGQGGYEQYF.

The V gene is TRBV7-9, the J gene TRBJ1-1, with D unclear. The CDR3 is made up of 13 amino acids. Germline CDR1 reads SEHNR; CDR2 reads FQNEAQ (reference sequence). The V end lost 1 base, the J end lost 1 base, and 4 bases lay between the germline ends. This CDR3 is CASSLVENTEAFF. CDR3 bases: TGTGCCAGCAGCTTAGTGGAGAACACTGAAGCTTTCTTT.

V usage is TRBV5-4 and J usage is TRBJ1-4, with D possibly matching TRBD1 (6 bases). This CDR3 spans 14 amino acids. The V gene's germline CDR1 is SGHNT and CDR2 YYREEE (reference sequence). V dropped 3 bases and J dropped 4 bases, with 10 bases sitting between them. DNA for the CDR3: TGTGCCAGCAGCTCCAGGGGAGATAATGAAAAACTGTTTTTT. Its protein is CASSSRGDNEKLFF.

The chain employs TRBV30 and TRBJ2-7; 9 bases align to TRBD2. Germline assignment: CDR1 GTSNPN and CDR2 SVGIG (reference sequence). The CDR3 spans 16 residues. V trimming: 0 bases; J trimming: 4 bases; junction bases outside the gene matches: 10. The CDR3 sequence: CAWSVLGTSPTYEQYF. Here the CDR3 DNA reads TGTGCCTGGAGTGTACTGGGGACTAGCCCCACTTACGAGCAGTACTTC. Combining the CDR3 with reference TRBV30 and TRBJ2-7 gives the whole variable domain SQTIHQWPATLVQPVGSPLSLECTVEGTSNPNLYWYRQAAGRGLQLLFYSVGIGQISSEVPQNLSASRPQDRQFILSSKKLLLSDSGFYLCAWSVLGTSPTYEQYFGPGTRLTVT.

This clone was recorded a few times. Other nucleotide sequences from this sample produce the same CDR3. The chain combines TRBV6-4 with TRBJ2-1, with 11 nucleotides matching TRBD2. The trim removed 2 bases at V and 4 bases at J, leaving 1 base unmatched. The CDR3 is made up of 15 amino acids. Per germline, CDR1 MRHNA and CDR2 SNTAGT. The CDR3 sequence: CASSDTSGSYNEQFF. CDR3 nucleotides: TGTGCCAGCAGTGACACTAGCGGGAGTTACAATGAGCAGTTCTTC.

This chain joins TRBV11-3 and TRBJ2-3; 8 nucleotides align to TRBD2. Unmatched junction bases numbered 1, after V lost 3 bases and J lost 2 bases. This CDR3 contains 14 residues. CDR1 and CDR2 from the germline V gene are SGHNT and YENEEA. CDR3 residues: CASSFSGTTDTQYF. Written as DNA, the CDR3 is TGTGCCAGCAGCTTTAGCGGGACCACAGATACGCAGTATTTT. Looking up the rest from reference TRBV11-3 and TRBJ2-3 gives the full variable domain: EAGVVQSPRYKIIEKKQPVAFWCNPISGHNTLYWYLQNLGQGPELLIRYENEEAVDDSQLPKDRFSAERLKGVDSTLKIQPAELGDSAVYLCASSFSGTTDTQYFGPGTRLTVL.

The J gene is TRBJ2-3, the V gene TRBV25-1; 11 bases are a match to TRBD2. V shed 2 bases and J 3 bases; nucleotides not matched to a gene: 7. Germline assignment: CDR1 MGHDK and CDR2 SYGVNS. The length of the CDR3 is 17 residues. The CDR3 bases are TGTGCCAGCAGTGAAGGTCTAGCGGGGGGATATACAGATACGCAGTATTTT. Translated: CASSEGLAGGYTDTQYF. The full variable domain, rest sourced from reference TRBV25-1 and TRBJ2-3, is EADIYQTPRYLVIGTGKKITLECSQTMGHDKMYWYQQDPGMELHLIHYSYGVNSTEKGDLSSESTVSRIRTEHFPLTLESARPSHTSQYLCASSEGLAGGYTDTQYFGPGTRLTVL.

The V and J genes are TRBV5-1 and TRBJ2-5; 7 bases match TRBD1. Trimming cost V 4 bases and J 4 bases; bases outside gene matches: 10. The CDR3 consists of 15 residues. Looked up from germline, CDR1 is SGHRS and CDR2 is YFSETQ. The CDR3 coding sequence is TGCGCCAGCAGCCCCGGCGCAGGGGGACCAGAGACCCAGTACTTC. Translation gives CASSPGAGGPETQYF.

This clone was observed a single time. V and J are TRBV5-6 and TRBJ1-2; 7 bases fit TRBD1. V lost 0 bases, J lost 6 bases, and 2 bases stayed unmatched. This CDR3 region has 13 residues. Germline CDR1 and CDR2: SGHDT and YYEEEE. The CDR3 coding sequence is TGTGCCAGCAGCTTGGACAGGGGCCATGGCTACACCTTC. Its translation: CASSLDRGHGYTF.